These T cell receptor beta chains were read from a single sample in a study of cytomegalovirus exposure and HLA in healthy donors. Sequencing used immunoSEQ multiplex PCR; TCRdb keeps in-frame clones, though not all of them. The sample gives 150,000 to 200,000 clones, approximately 80% of which show up once; approximately 1.2% is in the top ten. The sample taken for sequencing was PBMCs. The receptors derive from a boy between 2 and 10 years old in good health and CMV-seronegative. CDR3s include the opening cysteine and the closing phenylalanine or tryptophan. The D gene is left open where the match is weak. Not all rows give a size; the values are once, few, many and, for expanded clones, a class.

d_call,v_call,j_call,clone_size,cdr3_nt,cdr3_aa
.,TRBV5-4,TRBJ1-3,few,TGTGCCAGCAGCGAGGACAGAGCCTCTGGAAACACCATATATTTT,CASSEDRASGNTIYF
TRBD1,TRBV27,TRBJ1-5,.,TGTGCCAGCAGTGAGGGACAGGGTGGTCAGCCCCAGCATTTT,CASSEGQGGQPQHF
TRBD1,TRBV9,TRBJ1-2,.,TGTGCCAGCAGCGTAGGGACAGGGATGGACTATGGCTACACCTTC,CASSVGTGMDYGYTF
TRBD1,TRBV15,TRBJ2-1,.,TGTGCCACCAGCAGAGGAGACAGGGGGAATTACAATGAGCAGTTCTTC,CATSRGDRGNYNEQFF
.,TRBV30,TRBJ2-2,once,TGTGCCTGGGGCCTCTCCACCGGGGAGCTGTTTTTT,CAWGLSTGELFF
.,TRBV6-5,TRBJ2-1,.,TGTGCCAGCGAAAGACAGAAAGGGCGCAATGAGCAGTTCTTC,CASERQKGRNEQFF
.,TRBV4-1,TRBJ2-5,.,TGCGCCAGCAGCCAGCAACAGGGCAAAGAGACCCAGTACTTC,CASSQQQGKETQYF
.,TRBV6-6,TRBJ2-1,.,TGTGCCAGCGGCCGGGTTGCGGGCGGGGAAGATGAGCAGTTCTTC,CASGRVAGGEDEQFF
TRBD2,TRBV5-4,TRBJ2-1,once,TGTGCCAGCAGCCGCCGGGCTAGCGGGTACAATGAGCAGTTCTTC,CASSRRASGYNEQFF
TRBD1,TRBV9,TRBJ2-3,.,TGTGCCAGCAGCGTAGGAACAGGGGGCACAGATACGCAGTATTTT,CASSVGTGGTDTQYF
.,TRBV7-9,TRBJ1-2,.,TGTGCCAGCAGCTCAAAATTGACAGTTTATGGCTACACCTTC,CASSSKLTVYGYTF
.,TRBV4-2,TRBJ2-3,.,TGTGCCAGCAGCCAAGTGTGGGCCCCGGCCGGAGATACGCAGTATTTT,CASSQVWAPAGDTQYF
.,TRBV10-1,TRBJ2-4,.,TGCGCCAGTAGCGTGGTGTCGAAAAACATTCAGTACTTC,CASSVVSKNIQYF
.,TRBV7-6,TRBJ1-6,.,TGTGCCAGCAGCTTAGGGGAGGGGATCCCACCCCTCCACTTT,CASSLGEGIPPLHF
TRBD1,TRBV5-6,TRBJ1-6,.,TGTGCCAGCCCCCACCCCCACAGGGGGCTTTTGAGGTATTCACCCCTCCACTTT,CASPHPHRGLLRYSPLHF
TRBD1,TRBV5-4,TRBJ1-2,.,TGTGCCAGCAGCTACCGCCGACAGGGGCTCTTCCTTGGCTACACCTTC,CASSYRRQGLFLGYTF
.,TRBV10-3,TRBJ2-3,.,TGTGCCATCGGGACTGTTCTCACAGATACGCAGTATTTT,CAIGTVLTDTQYF
.,TRBV18,TRBJ1-2,.,TGTGCCAGCTCACGGCTGGGCCCGGAAGGGGACTATGGCTACACCTTC,CASSRLGPEGDYGYTF
.,TRBV5-6,TRBJ1-2,.,TGTGCCAGCAGCCGTCACGGGTTTGTCGATGGCTACACCTTC,CASSRHGFVDGYTF
.,TRBV10-3,TRBJ1-1,.,TGTGCCATCAGTGAGTCCGGCCGGGGCACTGAAGCTTTCTTT,CAISESGRGTEAFF
TRBD1,TRBV6-5,TRBJ1-2,few,TGTGCCAGCAGTTTAAAGGGACAGGGTGGAGGCTACACCTTC,CASSLKGQGGGYTF
.,TRBV11-2,TRBJ2-3,.,TGTGCCAGCAGCTTGGGGTCGGGGGCAGATACGCAGTATTTT,CASSLGSGADTQYF
.,TRBV7-7,TRBJ2-5,once,TGTGCCAGCAGCCCTTACGGTGTGGAGACCCAGTACTTC,CASSPYGVETQYF
.,TRBV7-9,TRBJ1-1,.,TGTGCCAGCAGCCAGGGTAGGACTGAAGCTTTCTTT,CASSQGRTEAFF
TRBD1,TRBV14,TRBJ2-7,.,TGTGCCAGCAGCCCGGACAGGCCCTACGAGCAGTACTTC,CASSPDRPYEQYF
.,TRBV7-8,TRBJ1-1,.,TGTGCCAGCAGCTTAGCGAGCACCCCGGCCCGGTGGAGCCAAATGAACACTGAAGCTTTCTTT,CASSLASTPARWSQMNTEAFF
.,TRBV15,TRBJ2-3,.,TGTGCCACCAGCCGCCTATACCGGGACTGGAGCACAGATACGCAGTATTTT,CATSRLYRDWSTDTQYF
.,TRBV30,TRBJ2-7,.,TGTGCCTGGAGTGGGGGCGGGGCGGGATTTTACTACGAGCAGTACTTC,CAWSGGGAGFYYEQYF
TRBD1,TRBV6-5,TRBJ2-7,.,TGTGCCAGCAGTTACCAATACCCGGGACAGGGCCACGAGCAGTACTTC,CASSYQYPGQGHEQYF
.,TRBV5-1,TRBJ2-5,.,TGCGCCAGCAGCTCCTGGGGGCCCCAGTACTTC,CASSSWGPQYF
.,TRBV15,TRBJ2-7,.,TGTGCCACCAGCGCGGAACAGGGAACTTCCGACTTAACAGATTACGAGCAGTACTTC,CATSAEQGTSDLTDYEQYF
.,TRBV9,TRBJ2-2,.,TGTGCCAGCAGCGTAGGGTCCTTCTCCGGGACGAACACCGGGGAGCTGTTTTTT,CASSVGSFSGTNTGELFF
.,TRBV30,TRBJ1-2,.,TGTGCCTGGAGTGTTTTGGGCCCGACCAAAATTAACTATGGCTACACCTTC,CAWSVLGPTKINYGYTF
.,TRBV6-1,TRBJ1-5,once,TGTGCCACCAAGGCGGCCAGTAATCAGCCCCAGCATTTT,CATKAASNQPQHF
TRBD1,TRBV18,TRBJ2-7,.,TGTGCCACCGGGACAGACTCCTACGAGCAGTACTTC,CATGTDSYEQYF
.,TRBV18,TRBJ1-2,few,TGTGCCAGCTCACCAGCAGGGACTAACTATGGCTACACCTTC,CASSPAGTNYGYTF
.,TRBV6-6,TRBJ1-4,.,TGTGCCAGCAGCAGGGGCTTTAATGAAAAACTGTTTTTT,CASSRGFNEKLFF
.,TRBV19,TRBJ1-5,once,TGTGCCAGTAGTATCGGCAGGGCCGATCAGCCCCAGCATTTT,CASSIGRADQPQHF
TRBD2,TRBV14,TRBJ2-3,.,TGTGCCAGCAGTCCTACTAGCGGGGGGGCCGTGGATACGCAGTATTTT,CASSPTSGGAVDTQYF
.,TRBV2,TRBJ2-3,.,TGTGCCAGCGTGGAGGGGACAGATACGCAGTATTTT,CASVEGTDTQYF
.,TRBV6-6,TRBJ1-5,few,TGTGCCAGCAGTTACTCGGCCGGGATCAGCAATCAGCCCCAGCATTTT,CASSYSAGISNQPQHF
TRBD2,TRBV12-5,TRBJ2-3,.,TGTGCTAGTGGTGCGGGAGGGGAAGATACGCAGTATTTT,CASGAGGEDTQYF
.,TRBV5-1,TRBJ2-3,.,TGCGCCAGCAGGGGCTGCTGCGATACGCAGTATTTT,CASRGCCDTQYF
.,TRBV9,TRBJ1-4,.,TGTGCCAGCAGCCCGCAGGGAGGGCTTAATGAAAAACTGTTTTTT,CASSPQGGLNEKLFF
.,TRBV27,TRBJ1-2,.,TGTGCCAGCAGCCCGCGGGCCCTGTTAGCGAACTATGGCTACACCTTC,CASSPRALLANYGYTF
.,TRBV5-1,TRBJ2-1,.,TGCGCCAGCAGCCAGGATGATAGCTCCTACAATGAGCAGTTCTTC,CASSQDDSSYNEQFF
.,TRBV5-1,TRBJ2-1,.,TGCGCCAGCAGCTTGGTTTCAGGGGATGAGCAGTTCTTC,CASSLVSGDEQFF
TRBD1,TRBV9,TRBJ1-4,.,TGTGCCAGCAGCCGTCAAGCGACCGGACAGGGGAAGGGTGAAAAACTGTTTTTT,CASSRQATGQGKGEKLFF
.,TRBV6-5,TRBJ1-1,.,TGTGCCAGCAGTTACTCGTGGCAGGGAAACACTGAAGCTTTCTTT,CASSYSWQGNTEAFF
TRBD1,TRBV15,TRBJ2-1,once,TGTGCCACCAGCCACAGGGGGCGGAATGAGCAGTTCTTC,CATSHRGRNEQFF